One and the same sample provided the 11 T cell receptor beta chains below, sequenced in a study of T cells after yellow fever vaccination. A single record per CDR3 protein comes from TCRdb applying MiXCR to the 5' RACE reads. The sample shows some 600,000 distinct CDR3 sequences, over 9% of them seen only once. Material: PBMCs, obtained on the day of the yellow fever booster vaccination. The receptors come from a man younger than 40 who received the YFV17D yellow fever vaccine.

The V call is TRBV20-1, the J call TRBJ2-1, with 8 positions matching TRBD2. The J segment lost 9 bases and the V segment lost 6 bases, leaving 7 bases of the junction unmatched. This CDR3 has 12 residues. Per the germline V gene, CDR1 is DFQATT and CDR2 is SNEGSKA (reference sequence). CDR3 protein: CSAPTGGGEQFF. In nucleotides, the CDR3 is TGCAGTGCCCCCACGGGAGGGGGTGAGCAGTTCTTC.

This clonotype was seen a handful of times. The chain joins TRBV12-3 or TRBV12-4 to TRBJ2-7, with TRBD2 identical over 8 bases. V was pared by 4 bases and J by 6 bases, with 11 bases of the junction left unmatched. There are 15 residues in the CDR3. This chain's CDR3 is CASSSPLAGPTEQYF. The CDR3 DNA sequence: TGTGCCAGCAGTTCCCCCCTAGCGGGCCCTACCGAGCAGTACTTC.

This clonotype was counted only a few times. The chain recombines TRBV20-1 with TRBJ2-7; no definite D call. The germline gives CDR1 DFQATT, CDR2 SNEGSKA (reference sequence). The CDR3 has 15 amino acids. Deletions cut 6 bases from V and 0 bases from J, with 18 bases between. The CDR3 here is CSASLVSVSSYEQYF. CDR3 DNA sequence: TGCAGTGCAAGCTTAGTCTCTGTGAGCTCCTACGAGCAGTACTTC.

The J gene is TRBJ2-4, the V gene TRBV27; D uncertain. The CDR3 loop spans 15 amino acids. Trimming took off 5 bases at V and 8 bases at J, with 19 bases between the two ends. The germline CDR1 and CDR2 sequences are MNHEY and SMNVEV (reference sequence). CDR3 loop: CASSIPLHVNYIQYF. The CDR3 DNA sequence: TGTGCCAGCAGTATTCCCCTCCACGTCAATTACATTCAGTACTTC.

This clonotype was detected only a few times. The chain joins TRBV6-2 or TRBV6-3 to TRBJ1-5; 7 bases agree with TRBD1. The CDR3 is 14 amino acids. J gave up 3 bases and V 5 bases, and 4 bases lay outside the gene matches. Per germline, CDR1 MNHEY and CDR2 SVGEGT. CDR3 sequence reads: CASSQGGNNQPQHF. The CDR3 bases are TGTGCCAGCAGTCAGGGGGGTAACAATCAGCCCCAGCATTTT.

This clonotype was observed a few times. This sequence joins TRBV4-2 and TRBJ2-7; 8 bases map to TRBD2. Per germline, CDR1 LGHNA and CDR2 YNFKEQ. V lost 1 base and J lost 5; bases outside the gene matches: 7. This CDR3 has 15 amino acids. DNA of the CDR3: TGTGCCAGCAGCCAAGCGCTAGCGGGTTTCGACGAGCAGTACTTC. Protein sequence: CASSQALAGFDEQYF.

This clonotype has a handful of counts. This rearrangement joins TRBV27 to TRBJ2-3; maybe TRBD1 (6 bases). V was cut by 8 bases and J by 1 base, with 13 bases left in between. Germline CDR1 is MNHEY and CDR2 is SMNVEV (reference sequence). This CDR3 comprises 14 residues. The DNA of the CDR3 is TGTGCCAGCGCAGGGGTTTCGGGCACAGATACGCAGTATTTT. Translating it yields CASAGVSGTDTQYF.

This clonotype has just a few counts. The chain recombines TRBV7-2 with TRBJ2-7, with D maybe TRBD1 (5 bases). Trimming removed 0 bases at V and 3 bases at J, with 9 bases between. The germline V gene encodes CDR1 SGHTA and CDR2 FQGNSA. This CDR3 spans 14 amino acids. This CDR3 reads CASSLARESYEQYF. CDR3 DNA: TGTGCCAGCAGCTTAGCCAGGGAAAGCTACGAGCAGTACTTC.

This clonotype came up a few times. The chain couples TRBV7-9 to TRBJ1-5; 7 bases align to TRBD1. The CDR3 contains 13 residues. Germline-derived CDR1 and CDR2 are SEHNR and FQNEAQ (reference sequence). J was trimmed by 7 bases and V by 5 bases; bases with no gene match: 5. The DNA for the CDR3 is TGTGCCAGCAGCGAGGGGGCTAGGCAGCCCCAGCATTTT. Translating gives CASSEGARQPQHF.

In its sample, this clonotype was seen many times. This rearrangement joins TRBV9 to TRBJ2-3, with no clear D. This CDR3 has 15 residues. In germline, CDR1 is SGDLS, CDR2 YYNGEE. The V end was cut by 4 bases, the J end by 4 bases, with 16 bases between. CDR3 nucleotides: TGTGCCAGCAGCCCTAGTGGGCAATTCGCAGATACGCAGTATTTT. This encodes CASSPSGQFADTQYF. Filled out from reference TRBV9 and TRBJ2-3, the complete variable domain reads DSGVTQTPKHLITATGQRVTLRCSPRSGDLSVYWYQQSLDQGLQFLIQYYNGEERAKGNILERFSAQQFPDLHSELNLSSLELGDSALYFCASSPSGQFADTQYFGPGTRLTVL.

This chain links TRBV10-3 with TRBJ2-5; D is undetermined. This CDR3 contains 13 residues. Germline CDR1 reads ENHRY; CDR2 reads SYGVKD. Deletions cut 8 bases from V and 7 bases from J, with 17 bases between. CDR3 sequence: CAIGPAGLGTQYF. The CDR3 bases are TGTGCCATCGGCCCCGCTGGGCTAGGGACCCAGTACTTC.